The next 23 T cell receptor beta chains were all read from a single sample in a study of blood T cell repertoires in COVID-19 (dated by TCRdb to the early 2020s). The protocol used for the library was the immunoSEQ multiplex PCR assay. TCRdb retrieved this table from immuneACCESS and kept in-frame rearrangements only. Not all clones are present; in checked studies, unresolved V genes account for under half, and no reason is known for the remainder. This sample has fewer than 250,000 clones in its table, and approximately 90% of those were observed once. More than 0.95% of the sample goes to the ten largest clones. Source material: peripheral blood. The origin of the receptors is a man aged 25 to 45 with acute or convalescent COVID-19.

The rearrangement uses TRBV4-1 and TRBJ1-2; D not resolved. CDR3 size: 14 residues. Germline V lookup: CDR1 MGHRA, CDR2 YSYEKL. V lost 7 bases to trimming and J lost 4 bases, with 16 bases between them. The CDR3 loop is CASKLGLGFYGYTF. CDR3 nucleotides: TGCGCCAGCAAACTAGGGCTGGGCTTCTATGGCTACACCTTC.

The chain carries TRBV7-2 and TRBJ1-2; possibly TRBD1 for D (5 bases). Per germline, CDR1 SGHTA and CDR2 FQGNSA. This CDR3 is 12 amino acids long. V dropped 2 bases and J dropped 8 bases, with 9 bases sitting between them. The CDR3 region has the DNA TGTGCCAGCAGCTTACCAGGGTTGGGCTACACCTTC. Its protein is CASSLPGLGYTF.

The J gene is TRBJ1-5, the V gene TRBV7-9, with 9 nucleotides matching TRBD1. CDR1 is SEHNR and CDR2 is FQNEAQ in the germline V gene (reference sequence). The junction had 7 bases not matched to a gene; V was cut back by 1 base and J by 0 bases. This CDR3 contains 18 residues. CDR3: CASSLERQGGYSNQPQHF. CDR3 bases: TGTGCCAGCAGCTTAGAAAGACAGGGGGGATATAGCAATCAGCCCCAGCATTTT.

In its sample, this clone was seen once. This chain joins TRBV18 and TRBJ2-7, with 7 bases that match TRBD1. The trim removed 4 bases at V and 3 bases at J, leaving 3 bases unmatched. The CDR3 extends over 13 amino acids. The germline V gene has CDR1 KGHSH and CDR2 LQKENI. CDR3 sequence reads: CASSLQGHYEQYF. The CDR3 DNA is TGTGCCAGCTCACTACAGGGGCACTACGAGCAGTACTTC.

The genes are TRBV5-6 and TRBJ1-4, with D possibly being TRBD1 (5 bases). The V and J ends lost 0 bases and 7 bases respectively, with 13 bases between them. CDR1 and CDR2 from the germline V gene are SGHDT and YYEEEE. The CDR3 runs to 15 residues. The chain's CDR3 is CASSLVAGGTEKLFF. Here the CDR3 DNA reads TGTGCCAGCAGCTTGGTGGCAGGAGGGACTGAAAAACTGTTTTTT. Looking up the rest from reference TRBV5-6 and TRBJ1-4 gives the full variable domain: DAGVTQSPTHLIKTRGQQVTLRCSPKSGHDTVSWYQQALGQGPQFIFQYYEEEERQRGNFPDRFSGHQFPNYSSELNVNALLLGDSALYLCASSLVAGGTEKLFFGSGTQLSVL.

The V and J genes are TRBV19 and TRBJ2-1; 8 nucleotides match TRBD1. CDR1 is LNHDA and CDR2 is SQIVND in the germline V gene (reference sequence). V shed 5 bases and J 6 bases; nucleotides not matched to a gene: 9. The CDR3 is 15 amino acids. The CDR3 coding sequence is TGTGCCAGTAGTGATGACAGGGGTGTTTCCAATGAGCAGTTCTTC. This translates into CASSDDRGVSNEQFF. The variable domain in full, with the rest retrieved from reference TRBV19 and TRBJ2-1, is DGGITQSPKYLFRKEGQNVTLSCEQNLNHDAMYWYRQDPGQGLRLIYYSQIVNDFQKGDIAEGYSVSREKKESFPLTVTSAQKNPTAFYLCASSDDRGVSNEQFFGPGTRLTVL.

The rearrangement uses TRBV25-1 and TRBJ1-1, with a tentative D call TRBD1 (6 bases). Looked up from germline, CDR1 is MGHDK and CDR2 is SYGVNS. V lost 4 bases to trimming and J lost 5 bases, with 14 bases between them. The CDR3 runs 14 residues. CDR3 nucleotide sequence: TGTGCCAGCAGTGGTACAGGGAAGAGGACTGAAGCTTTCTTT. Translated: CASSGTGKRTEAFF.

The chain employs TRBV30 and TRBJ2-7; TRBD1 agrees at 7 bases. Germline CDR1 reads GTSNPN; CDR2 reads SVGIG (reference sequence). The CDR3 runs to 14 residues. V shed 3 bases and J 2 bases; nucleotides not matched to a gene: 7. CDR3 loop: CAWRRQGTTYEQYF. CDR3 in DNA: TGTGCCTGGAGGCGACAGGGTACCACCTACGAGCAGTACTTC.

This clone showed up just once. The chain carries TRBV15 and TRBJ1-5, with a tentative D call TRBD1 (6 bases). The CDR3 is 17 amino acids. Germline V gene sequence: CDR1 LNHNV, CDR2 YYDKDF (reference sequence). V was trimmed by 2 bases and J by 4 bases, leaving 18 bases between them. The CDR3 bases are TGTGCCACCAGCAGACATTCGACAGGTACCCGTAATCAGCCCCAGCATTTT. The encoded protein is CATSRHSTGTRNQPQHF.

This sequence joins TRBV19 and TRBJ1-5, with D hard to call. This CDR3 comprises 14 residues. Trimming stripped 4 bases from V and 6 bases from J, with 13 bases between. From germline, CDR1 is LNHDA and CDR2 SQIVND (reference sequence). The CDR3 nucleotides read TGTGCCAGTAGTACTTATAGGGCGGGTCAGCCCCAGCATTTT. Protein sequence: CASSTYRAGQPQHF.

This chain links TRBV27 with TRBJ1-3; D unresolved. Trimming removed 4 bases at V and 0 bases at J, with 10 bases between. The CDR3 totals 15 residues. The V gene's germline CDR1 is MNHEY and CDR2 SMNVEV (reference sequence). CDR3 DNA: TGTGCCAGCAGTTCAATGACTGACTCTGGAAACACCATATATTTT. Translating gives CASSSMTDSGNTIYF.

The chain combines TRBV27 with TRBJ2-3; TRBD2 aligns across 9 bases. The CDR3 has 14 amino acids. Germline CDR1 MNHEY, CDR2 SMNVEV (reference sequence). Trimming removed 10 bases from V and 7 bases from J; junction bases left unmatched: 12. In DNA form, the CDR3 reads TGTGCCACCCTGACTAGCGGAGCCCCCCATACGCAGTATTTT. Its protein is CATLTSGAPHTQYF.

The genes are TRBV14 and TRBJ2-1; 8 bases align to TRBD2. Trimming cost V 4 bases and J 12 bases; bases outside gene matches: 20. This CDR3 spans 17 amino acids. The V gene's germline CDR1 is SGHDN and CDR2 FVKESK. CDR3 bases: TGTGCCAGCAGCCCCCAAACCCTCGGGACTAGTCTGACTCCGCAGTTCTTC. Amino acids: CASSPQTLGTSLTPQFF. Complete variable domain (other parts from reference TRBV14 and TRBJ2-1): EAGVTQFPSHSVIEKGQTVTLRCDPISGHDNLYWYRRVMGKEIKFLLHFVKESKQDESGMPNNRFLAERTGGTYSTLKVQPAELEDSGVYFCASSPQTLGTSLTPQFFGPGTRLTVL.

This chain joins TRBV19 and TRBJ2-4, with 8 bases fitting TRBD2. CDR1 is LNHDA and CDR2 is SQIVND in the germline V gene (reference sequence). After removal of 4 bases from V and 8 bases from J, the junction contained 7 bases not matched to a gene. CDR3 length equals 14 residues. CDR3 sequence reads: CASSTSPGGDIQYF. The CDR3 DNA follows: TGTGCCAGTAGTACCTCTCCGGGGGGGGACATTCAGTACTTC.

The chain links TRBV20-1 to TRBJ2-3, with 7 bases that match TRBD2. The CDR3 consists of 15 residues. Germline loops: CDR1 DFQATT, CDR2 SNEGSKA (reference sequence). The J segment lost 0 bases and the V segment lost 3 bases, leaving 6 bases of the junction unmatched. The CDR3 here is CSASTSASSTDTQYF. Written as DNA, the CDR3 is TGCAGTGCTAGTACTAGCGCCTCTAGCACAGATACGCAGTATTTT.

The chain couples TRBV6-1 to TRBJ1-2, with TRBD1 as a possible D gene (6 bases). The V end was cut by 3 bases, the J end by 8 bases, with 16 bases between. CDR1 and CDR2 (germline): MNHNS, SASEGT. This CDR3 spans 14 amino acids. CDR3 residues: CASSEYRASDGYTF. CDR3 in DNA: TGTGCCAGCAGTGAGTACAGGGCGAGCGACGGCTACACCTTC.

V is TRBV7-9 and J is TRBJ1-4; no firm D call. CDR1 and CDR2 (germline): SEHNR, FQNEAQ (reference sequence). Between the trimmed V and J ends, which lost 1 base and 7 bases, there was a span of 10 bases. The CDR3 runs 14 residues. CDR3 sequence reads: CASSLEESREKLFF. The DNA of the CDR3 is TGTGCCAGCAGCTTAGAGGAGAGCCGTGAAAAACTGTTTTTT.

The chain is built from TRBV2 and TRBJ2-1; TRBD1 is a possible D gene (5 bases). V was cut by 8 bases and J by 7 bases, with 27 bases left in between. This CDR3 comprises 17 residues. CDR1 is SNHLY, CDR2 FYNNEI, per germline. The chain's CDR3 is CASLKTRGLTLPNEQFF. In DNA, the CDR3 is TGTGCCAGCTTAAAAACAAGGGGCTTAACCCTCCCGAATGAGCAGTTCTTC.

The gene calls are TRBV27 and TRBJ1-1, with D tentatively TRBD1 (6 bases). CDR3 length equals 13 residues. From germline, CDR1 is MNHEY and CDR2 SMNVEV (reference sequence). Trimming removed 0 bases at V and 7 bases at J, with 9 bases between. Here the CDR3 reads CASSLSRGSEAFF. In DNA form, the CDR3 reads TGTGCCAGCAGTTTATCCAGGGGAAGTGAAGCTTTCTTT.

The chain uses TRBV4-1 and TRBJ1-2; 7 bases agree with TRBD1. Per the germline V gene, CDR1 is MGHRA and CDR2 is YSYEKL. V shed 0 bases and J 6 bases; nucleotides not matched to a gene: 13. The CDR3 consists of 17 residues. In nucleotides, the CDR3 is TGCGCCAGCAGCCAAGATAGTTTTGAAACAGGGGCCGATGGCTACACCTTC. Translated: CASSQDSFETGADGYTF.

This chain links TRBV2 with TRBJ2-7; possible D gene TRBD1, 5 bases. Trimming left V 7 bases short and J 4 bases short, with 11 bases between. Germline lookup yields CDR1 SNHLY and CDR2 FYNNEI. The length of the CDR3 is 12 residues. For the CDR3, the DNA is TGTGCCAGCACGCTTGCAGGGTACGAGCAGTACTTC. As protein: CASTLAGYEQYF.

The chain carries TRBV7-2 and TRBJ2-1; D not resolved. This CDR3 has 16 residues. Looked up from germline, CDR1 is SGHTA and CDR2 is FQGNSA. The ends were cut back, 0 bases at V and 8 bases at J, with 17 bases in the middle. CDR3 in DNA: TGTGCCAGCAGCTTAGCGCCGACGGCTAGTTGGCATGAGCAGTTCTTC. Translated: CASSLAPTASWHEQFF.

The genes are TRBV19 and TRBJ2-1; D not resolved. V gave up 8 bases and J gave up 1 base, with 12 bases separating them. The CDR3 spans 14 residues. Germline CDR1 and CDR2: LNHDA and SQIVND (reference sequence). CDR3 amino acids: CASSRQQSYNEQFF. CDR3 sequence (DNA): TGTGCCAGTTCCCGACAACAGTCCTACAATGAGCAGTTCTTC.